A single sample is the source of the 14 T cell receptor beta chains below, sequenced in a study of blood T cell repertoires in COVID-19. TCRdb keeps only in-frame clones here, not all; method: immunoSEQ multiplex PCR. The sample has hundreds of thousands of clones, 70% to 90% seen once. The sample consisted of PBMCs or T cells enriched from blood (not recorded which). The receptors originated from a woman aged 50 to 60 who had recovered from COVID-19.

The chain carries TRBV19 and TRBJ1-1; weak D call: TRBD1 (5 bases). Germline-derived CDR1 and CDR2 are LNHDA and SQIVND (reference sequence). The CDR3 length is 15 residues. V was cut by 5 bases and J by 4 bases, with 17 bases left in between. The CDR3 bases are TGTGCCAGTAGTCCCCAGGTTTGGGGCGTCACTGAAGCTTTCTTT. Its translation: CASSPQVWGVTEAFF. Looking up the rest from reference TRBV19 and TRBJ1-1 gives the full variable domain: DGGITQSPKYLFRKEGQNVTLSCEQNLNHDAMYWYRQDPGQGLRLIYYSQIVNDFQKGDIAEGYSVSREKKESFPLTVTSAQKNPTAFYLCASSPQVWGVTEAFFGQGTRLTVV.

CDR3 protein: CASSSLAGESYNEQFF. CDR3 nucleotides: TGTGCCAGCAGCTCCTTAGCGGGAGAGTCCTACAATGAGCAGTTCTTC. The chain joins TRBV5-4 to TRBJ2-1; the match to TRBD2 covers 9 bases. V was clipped by 3 bases and J by 1 base; unmatched bases: 5. The CDR3 extends over 16 amino acids. Germline values: CDR1 SGHNT, CDR2 YYREEE (reference sequence).

The V call is TRBV7-9, the J call TRBJ2-3, with D uncertain. CDR1 SEHNR and CDR2 FQNEAQ come from the germline V gene (reference sequence). This CDR3 region has 13 residues. V was pared by 5 bases and J by 5 bases, with 11 bases between. The CDR3 DNA reads TGTGCCAGCAGCCCCAATTTGTTAGATACGCAGTATTTT. It is translated as CASSPNLLDTQYF.

V gene TRBV11-3 combines with J gene TRBJ2-1; TRBD2 agrees at 11 bases. The length of the CDR3 is 15 residues. J was trimmed by 4 bases and V by 5 bases; bases with no gene match: 4. Germline V gene lookup returns CDR1 SGHNT and CDR2 YENEEA. The CDR3 sequence is CASSTRLAGYNEQFF. CDR3 sequence (DNA): TGTGCCAGCAGCACCAGACTAGCGGGGTACAATGAGCAGTTCTTC. The full variable domain, its missing parts supplied by reference TRBV11-3 and TRBJ2-1, is EAGVVQSPRYKIIEKKQPVAFWCNPISGHNTLYWYLQNLGQGPELLIRYENEEAVDDSQLPKDRFSAERLKGVDSTLKIQPAELGDSAVYLCASSTRLAGYNEQFFGPGTRLTVL.

The genes are TRBV19 and TRBJ1-2; the D gene is possibly TRBD1 (5 bases). Trimming cost V 7 bases and J 4 bases, with 16 bases left between them. This CDR3 has 14 residues. Germline loops: CDR1 LNHDA, CDR2 SQIVND (reference sequence). CDR3 sequence reads: CASTPQGSFYGYTF. The CDR3 DNA reads TGTGCCAGTACCCCGCAGGGCAGCTTCTATGGCTACACCTTC.

V usage is TRBV4-2 and J usage is TRBJ2-1, with D tentatively TRBD2 (6 bases). Trimming shortened V by 4 bases and J by 7 bases, and 14 bases separated the two germline ends. CDR1 and CDR2 from the germline V gene are LGHNA and YNFKEQ. The CDR3 has 14 amino acids. The CDR3 DNA is TGTGCCAGCAGCCTGGGAGGTGGATCGAATGAGCAGTTCTTC. Translating gives CASSLGGGSNEQFF.

Points on this clone: Compared with germline, one end of the junction differs, possibly owing to a read error. The V gene is TRBV7-7, the J gene TRBJ2-1, with 13 positions matching TRBD2. This CDR3 has 17 amino acids. The germline V gene encodes CDR1 SSHAT and CDR2 FNYEAQ (reference sequence). CDR3 bases: TGTGCTAGCAGCCCCCGGAGGGGGACTAGCGGGAATAATGAGCAGTTCTTC. Translation: CASSPRRGTSGNNEQFF.

This chain links TRBV20-1 with TRBJ1-1; D unresolved. This CDR3 comprises 13 residues. Germline loops: CDR1 DFQATT, CDR2 SNEGSKA (reference sequence). V was shortened by 3 bases and J by 2 bases, with 10 bases between the two germline ends. In DNA, the CDR3 is TGCAGTGCTAGTCTTTCCGGTAACACTGAAGCTTTCTTT. Its protein product is CSASLSGNTEAFF.

This chain connects TRBV5-1 to TRBJ2-1, with 11 bases matching TRBD1. Per germline, CDR1 SGHRS and CDR2 YFSETQ. V trimming: 4 bases; J trimming: 7 bases; junction bases outside the gene matches: 7. This CDR3 region has 15 residues. The CDR3 DNA reads as TGCGCCAGCAGCCGGACAGGGGGCGTGAGGAATGAGCAGTTCTTC. As protein: CASSRTGGVRNEQFF.

The J gene is TRBJ2-1, the V gene TRBV9; tentative D call: TRBD2 (6 bases). Between the trimmed V and J ends, which lost 0 bases and 8 bases, there was a span of 15 bases. From germline, CDR1 is SGDLS and CDR2 YYNGEE. CDR3 size: 15 residues. The CDR3 sequence: CASSVGLARGDEQFF. CDR3 bases: TGTGCCAGCAGCGTAGGGCTAGCGCGCGGCGATGAGCAGTTCTTC.

A few counts support this clone. The chain joins TRBV30 to TRBJ2-4; weak D call: TRBD2 (5 bases). CDR1 GTSNPN and CDR2 SVGIG come from the germline V gene (reference sequence). This CDR3 is built from 14 residues. The V end was cut by 0 bases, the J end by 5 bases, with 11 bases between. Here the CDR3 DNA reads TGTGCCTGGAGTGTACCGGGGATCCAAAACATTCAGTACTTC. Protein product: CAWSVPGIQNIQYF.

The chain uses TRBV27 and TRBJ2-2; 16 positions agree with TRBD2. This CDR3 is 19 amino acids long. Germline V lookup: CDR1 MNHEY, CDR2 SMNVEV (reference sequence). The V and J ends lost 5 bases and 6 bases, in that order; junction bases with no gene match: 12. CDR3 in DNA: TGTGCCAGCAGTGCGCCGTATGATGGGACTAGCGGGAGGGCCGGGGAGCTGTTTTTT. The encoded protein is CASSAPYDGTSGRAGELFF.

The V call is TRBV15, the J call TRBJ2-1; D call uncertain. The length of the CDR3 is 14 residues. V shed 0 bases and J shed 8 bases, with 11 bases lying between them. Germline assignment: CDR1 LNHNV and CDR2 YYDKDF (reference sequence). CDR3 in DNA: TGTGCCACCAGCAGAGATCCTCTGCGGTATGAGCAGTTCTTC. As protein: CATSRDPLRYEQFF.

This clone was counted once. The J gene is TRBJ1-2, the V gene TRBV15; 7 positions match TRBD1. V shed 1 base and J 6 bases; nucleotides not matched to a gene: 11. Germline V gene sequence: CDR1 LNHNV, CDR2 YYDKDF (reference sequence). This CDR3 comprises 16 residues. Written as DNA, the CDR3 is TGTGCCACCAGCAGAGGGGCCTTGACAGGGCTTAATGGCTACACCTTC. Translation: CATSRGALTGLNGYTF.